The next 13 T cell receptor beta chains were all read from a single sample in a study of shared clonotypes between healthy human individuals. Sequencing was performed with immunoSEQ multiplex PCR; in TCRdb, only in-frame clones are kept and a portion is missing. The sample has 640,000 or so clones; about two thirds are singletons. The sequenced material came from memory CD4+ T cells sorted from blood. As to subset: CD45RA-negative fraction. The origin of the receptors is a young woman in good health.

In this sample, this clone turned up once. The chain recombines TRBV28 with TRBJ1-2; 10 nucleotides match TRBD1. The CDR3 extends over 14 amino acids. The germline CDR1 and CDR2 sequences are MDHEN and SYDVKM. The ends lost 6 bases at V and 4 bases at J; junction bases unmatched: 5. CDR3 DNA sequence: TGTGCCAGCAGACCGACAGGGGGCGTCTATGGCTACACCTTC. Translating it yields CASRPTGGVYGYTF.

This sequence joins TRBV18 and TRBJ1-2; possible D gene TRBD1, 6 bases. The CDR3 length is 16 residues. Deletions cut 0 bases from V and 3 bases from J, with 14 bases between. The V gene's germline CDR1 is KGHSH and CDR2 LQKENI. The CDR3 loop is CASSPPGQKVDYGYTF. CDR3 coding DNA: TGTGCCAGCTCACCACCCGGACAGAAAGTTGACTATGGCTACACCTTC.

V gene TRBV16 combines with J gene TRBJ2-7; D is perhaps TRBD1 (5 bases). The germline V and J ends were trimmed by 4 bases and 2 bases, with 12 bases remaining between them. Germline CDR1 KGHSY, CDR2 FQNENV. This CDR3 region has 14 residues. CDR3 DNA: TGTGCCAGCAGCCCCGACAGCCCGACCTACGAGCAGTACTTC. Protein: CASSPDSPTYEQYF.

V usage is TRBV7-9 and J usage is TRBJ2-7, with TRBD1 identical over 9 bases. From germline, CDR1 is SEHNR and CDR2 FQNEAQ (reference sequence). The CDR3 has 14 amino acids. V was clipped by 3 bases and J by 7 bases; unmatched bases: 7. The CDR3 DNA reads as TGTGCCAGCAGCTTTAACAGGGGGCTGGGAGAGCAGTACTTC. Translating it yields CASSFNRGLGEQYF.

V gene TRBV27 combines with J gene TRBJ2-7; D ambiguous. The CDR3 spans 15 residues. Germline V gene data show CDR1 as MNHEY and CDR2 as SMNVEV (reference sequence). Trimming took off 4 bases at V and 7 bases at J, with 20 bases between the two ends. The CDR3 bases are TGTGCCAGCAGTTCCGTATACACCTTTGATAGTGAGCAGTACTTC. This gives the protein CASSSVYTFDSEQYF.

This clone was seen a handful of times. The V call is TRBV6-1, the J call TRBJ1-2, with D possibly TRBD1 on 5 matching bases. The CDR3 length is 13 residues. Trimming took off 1 base at V and 3 bases at J, with 6 bases between the two ends. The V gene's germline CDR1 is MNHNS and CDR2 SASEGT. CDR3 coding DNA: TGTGCCAGCAGTGAAGGCAGGGACTATGGCTACACCTTC. Protein: CASSEGRDYGYTF.

This chain links TRBV4-1 with TRBJ2-1; 8 nucleotides match TRBD2. The V gene end was trimmed by 4 bases and the J gene end by 1 base; junction bases not matched to a gene: 9. CDR3 length: 17 amino acids. CDR1 and CDR2 from the germline V gene are MGHRA and YSYEKL. The CDR3 reads CASSPGSGSPSYNEQFF. Written as DNA, the CDR3 is TGCGCCAGCAGCCCTGGGAGCGGGAGTCCTTCCTACAATGAGCAGTTCTTC.

The gene calls are TRBV29-1 and TRBJ2-1; D may correspond to TRBD1 or TRBD2 (6 bases each). The CDR3 length is 14 residues. The V and J ends lost 7 bases and 1 base respectively, with 14 bases between them. CDR1 is SQVTM and CDR2 is ANQGSEA in the germline V gene. CDR3 coding DNA: TGCAGCGCCCTGCGAGGGGGGTCCTACAATGAGCAGTTCTTC. Translated, it gives CSALRGGSYNEQFF.

This sequence joins TRBV19 and TRBJ2-6; D not resolved. The ends were cut back, 5 bases at V and 0 bases at J, with 8 bases in the middle. Germline-derived CDR1 and CDR2 are LNHDA and SQIVND (reference sequence). This CDR3 comprises 15 residues. CDR3 nucleotides: TGTGCCAGTAGTTCCAGGACCTCTGGGGCCAACGTCCTGACTTTC. This encodes CASSSRTSGANVLTF.

The chain carries TRBV29-1 and TRBJ1-2; D not certain. Trimming took 4 bases from V and 5 from J, leaving 5 bases between them. Germline CDR1 SQVTM, CDR2 ANQGSEA. The CDR3 contains 10 residues. The CDR3 bases are TGCAGCGTTGGGAGTTATGGCTACACCTTC. Residues: CSVGSYGYTF.

The chain has TRBV19 and TRBJ2-3; 9 bases line up with TRBD2. After removal of 6 bases from V and 2 bases from J, the junction contained 9 bases not matched to a gene. The V gene's germline CDR1 is LNHDA and CDR2 SQIVND (reference sequence). The CDR3 consists of 16 residues. CDR3 bases: TGTGCCAGTAGGGAGCGGGAGGATGGGTACACAGATACGCAGTATTTT. Protein product: CASREREDGYTDTQYF.

The V call is TRBV18, the J call TRBJ2-4, with 7 bases aligning to TRBD1. From germline, CDR1 is KGHSH and CDR2 LQKENI. The CDR3 length is 17 residues. V lost 3 bases to trimming and J lost 1 base; unmatched junction nucleotides: 9. CDR3 nucleotides: TGTGCCAGCTCACCGAAGGGACAGTCAGGGGCCAAAAACATTCAGTACTTC. This encodes CASSPKGQSGAKNIQYF.

This sequence joins TRBV28 and TRBJ1-5; D is undetermined. This CDR3 region has 15 residues. From germline, CDR1 is MDHEN and CDR2 SYDVKM. The germline V and J ends were trimmed by 5 bases and 1 base, with 12 bases remaining between them. CDR3: CASSTDGRSNQPQHF. For the CDR3, the DNA is TGTGCCAGCAGTACGGACGGTAGAAGCAATCAGCCCCAGCATTTT.